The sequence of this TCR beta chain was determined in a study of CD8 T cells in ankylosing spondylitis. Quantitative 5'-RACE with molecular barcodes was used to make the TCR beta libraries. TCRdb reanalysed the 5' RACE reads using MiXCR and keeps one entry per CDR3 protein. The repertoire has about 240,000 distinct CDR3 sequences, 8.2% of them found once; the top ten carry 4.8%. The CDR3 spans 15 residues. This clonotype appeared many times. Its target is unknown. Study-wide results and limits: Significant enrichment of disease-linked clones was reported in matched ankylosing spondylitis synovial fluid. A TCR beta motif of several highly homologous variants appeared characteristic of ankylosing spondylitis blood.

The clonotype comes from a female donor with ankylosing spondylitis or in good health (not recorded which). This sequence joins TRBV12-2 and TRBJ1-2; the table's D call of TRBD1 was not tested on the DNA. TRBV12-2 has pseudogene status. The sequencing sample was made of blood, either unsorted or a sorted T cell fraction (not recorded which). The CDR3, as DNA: TGTGCAAGTCGCCAGAGGGGGTCCTCTAACTATGGCTACACCTTC. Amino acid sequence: CASRQRGSSNYGYTF.